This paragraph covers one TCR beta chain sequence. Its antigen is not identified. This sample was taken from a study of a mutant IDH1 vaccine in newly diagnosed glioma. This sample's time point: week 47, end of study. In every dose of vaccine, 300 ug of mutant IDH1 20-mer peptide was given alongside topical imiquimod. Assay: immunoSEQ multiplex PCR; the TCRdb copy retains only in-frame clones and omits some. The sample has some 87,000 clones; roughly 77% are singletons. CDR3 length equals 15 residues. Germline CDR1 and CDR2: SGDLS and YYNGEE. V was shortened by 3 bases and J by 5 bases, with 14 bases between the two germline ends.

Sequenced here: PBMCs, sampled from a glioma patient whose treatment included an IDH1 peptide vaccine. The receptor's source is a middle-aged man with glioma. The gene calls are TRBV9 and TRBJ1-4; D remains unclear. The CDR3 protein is CASSANGPRNEKLFF. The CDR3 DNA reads TGTGCCAGCAGCGCTAACGGGCCTCGGAATGAAAAACTGTTTTTT. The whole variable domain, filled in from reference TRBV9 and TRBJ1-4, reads DSGVTQTPKHLITATGQRVTLRCSPRSGDLSVYWYQQSLDQGLQFLIQYYNGEERAKGNILERFSAQQFPDLHSELNLSSLELGDSALYFCASSANGPRNEKLFFGSGTQLSVL.